A single sample gave rise to the 10 T cell receptor beta chains below, sequenced in a study of CD8+ T cells in alopecia areata (dated by TCRdb to the late 2010s). This specimen's time point label, interpreted: baseline before oral tofacitinib. The protocol used for the library was the immunoSEQ multiplex PCR assay. For TCR sequencing, RNA was extracted from every sample and reverse transcribed into cDNA to serve as template. Drawn from immuneACCESS, this table holds only the in-frame rearrangements with V and J called that TCRdb kept. Clones are partly lost; checked studies trace under half to an unresolved V gene and leave the rest unexplained. The table for this sample lists hundreds of thousands of clones; 67% of them were counted only once. The top ten constitute around 1.2% of the sample. Specimen: CD4+ T cells sorted from blood, collected at week 0. The receptors come from a human donor with alopecia areata.

J is TRBJ2-3 and V is TRBV28; D is unclear. Deletions cut 4 bases from V and 8 bases from J, with 10 bases between. This CDR3 has 12 amino acids. CDR1 and CDR2 (germline): MDHEN, SYDVKM. The CDR3 sequence: CASSYPAGTQYF. In nucleotides, the CDR3 is TGTGCCAGCAGTTACCCGGCCGGTACGCAGTATTTT.

Only a few counts were recorded for this clone. The CDR3 spells CASSSGLAGSSGANVLTF. In DNA, the CDR3 is TGTGCCAGCAGTTCGGGACTAGCGGGGAGCTCTGGGGCCAACGTCCTGACTTTC. V and J are TRBV28 and TRBJ2-6; 13 positions match TRBD2. V shed 4 bases and J 0 bases; nucleotides not matched to a gene: 3. Germline V CDR1 and CDR2: MDHEN, SYDVKM. The CDR3 loop spans 18 amino acids.

This chain uses TRBV5-1 with TRBJ2-5, with a weak D call TRBD2 (6 bases). Germline V CDR1 and CDR2: SGHRS, YFSETQ. The CDR3 has 13 residues. Trimming stripped 2 bases from V and 3 bases from J, with 8 bases between. The CDR3 reads CASSFGGEETQYF. CDR3 sequence (DNA): TGCGCCAGCAGCTTTGGCGGGGAAGAGACCCAGTACTTC.

The rearrangement joins TRBV6-5 to TRBJ2-2; D unresolved. This CDR3 is 12 amino acids long. Germline CDR1 reads MNHEY; CDR2 reads SVGAGI. Deletions cut 6 bases from V and 4 bases from J, with 6 bases between. CDR3 sequence (DNA): TGTGCCAGCAGCCTGACCACCGGGGAGCTGTTTTTT. This codes for CASSLTTGELFF.

In this sample, this clone turned up a few times. The chain carries TRBV29-1 and TRBJ2-2, with D unresolved. Trimming cost V 8 bases and J 1 base, with 14 bases left between them. Germline-derived CDR1 and CDR2 are SQVTM and ANQGSEA. The CDR3 is 14 amino acids. As DNA, the CDR3 is TGCAGCTCCTCCGGGCCCTTGAACACCGGGGAGCTGTTTTTT. This encodes CSSSGPLNTGELFF.

The chain is built from TRBV30 and TRBJ1-1; a weak D match, TRBD1 (6 bases). The CDR3 length is 13 residues. V gave up 2 bases and J gave up 2 bases, with 9 bases separating them. The germline gives CDR1 GTSNPN, CDR2 SVGIG (reference sequence). CDR3 residues: CAWSRGANTEAFF. The CDR3, as DNA: TGTGCCTGGAGTCGGGGGGCTAACACTGAAGCTTTCTTT.

The rearrangement links TRBV25-1 to TRBJ1-4; TRBD1 might be the D (5 bases). CDR3 length equals 15 residues. V lost 2 bases to trimming and J lost 8 bases, with 15 bases between them. CDR1 is MGHDK and CDR2 is SYGVNS in the germline V gene. Written as DNA, the CDR3 is TGTGCCAGCAGTGAAACCAGGGTCGGGAGAGAAAAACTGTTTTTT. Translation: CASSETRVGREKLFF.

The chain is built from TRBV30 and TRBJ1-1; D is perhaps TRBD1 (5 bases). V was trimmed by 0 bases and J by 9 bases, leaving 14 bases between them. Germline V CDR1 and CDR2: GTSNPN, SVGIG (reference sequence). The CDR3 is 13 residues long. As DNA, the CDR3 is TGTGCCTGGAGTGTACGAGGGGTTGGGAAAGCTTTCTTT. Residues: CAWSVRGVGKAFF.

V is TRBV29-1 and J is TRBJ2-1, with 11 bases identical to TRBD2. CDR1 is SQVTM and CDR2 is ANQGSEA in the germline V gene. Trimming removed 2 bases from V and 4 bases from J; junction bases left unmatched: 4. CDR3 length equals 15 residues. The CDR3, as DNA: TGCAGCGTTGAACCCACTAGCGGGGGATACAATGAGCAGTTCTTC. As protein: CSVEPTSGGYNEQFF.

The chain carries TRBV10-3 and TRBJ1-1, with a possible D match to TRBD1 (5 bases). Trimming took off 10 bases at V and 1 base at J, with 16 bases between the two ends. This CDR3 comprises 14 residues. Germline loops: CDR1 ENHRY, CDR2 SYGVKD. The CDR3 loop reads CATGDSSANTEAFF. The CDR3 nucleotides read TGTGCCACCGGAGACAGCAGCGCGAACACTGAAGCTTTCTTT.